Below, 9 T cell receptor beta chains from the same sample are listed, as sequenced in a study of vaccination and CD4 T cells after COVID-19. At the Johns Hopkins FTIC core, DNA taken from cultured CD4+ T cells was sequenced by way of the Oncomine TCR Beta short-read assay. Using its own MiXCR run on the PCR reads, TCRdb lists one record per CDR3 protein. The sample records approximately 23,000 distinct CDR3 sequences, about 30% being singletons. Treatment indicated: approximately 11-day PBMC culture with coronavirus spike peptide pools or control peptides (ViraFEST assay). These receptors lack a known antigen. The sequenced sample was cultured CD4+ T cells from blood. These receptors were collected from a human donor with COVID-19.

This clonotype has more than one count but fewer than ten. The chain links TRBV19 to TRBJ1-1, with 7 bases identical to TRBD1. The CDR3 loop spans 15 amino acids. V gave up 5 bases and J gave up 5 bases; unmatched junction bases: 11. From germline, CDR1 is LNHDA and CDR2 SQIVND (reference sequence). CDR3 loop: CASSALQGRLTEAFF. CDR3 coding DNA: TGTGCCAGTAGTGCCCTACAGGGGCGGCTAACTGAAGCTTTCTTT. The entire variable domain, with the rest obtained from reference TRBV19 and TRBJ1-1, is as follows: DGGITQSPKYLFRKEGQNVTLSCEQNLNHDAMYWYRQDPGQGLRLIYYSQIVNDFQKGDIAEGYSVSREKKESFPLTVTSAQKNPTAFYLCASSALQGRLTEAFFGQGTRLTVV.

The V gene is TRBV19, the J gene TRBJ1-2; TRBD1 matches at 11 bases. The CDR3 is 13 residues long. CDR1 LNHDA and CDR2 SQIVND come from the germline V gene (reference sequence). The trim removed 4 bases at V and 6 bases at J, leaving 1 base unmatched. CDR3 residues: CASSTDRGHGYTF. The DNA for the CDR3 is TGTGCCAGTAGTACGGACAGGGGGCATGGCTACACCTTC.

The chain recombines TRBV7-6 with TRBJ2-1, with 9 nucleotides matching TRBD2. V trimming: 3 bases; J trimming: 6 bases; junction bases outside the gene matches: 3. The CDR3 has 14 amino acids. CDR1 SGHVS and CDR2 FNYEAQ come from the germline V gene. The CDR3 region is CASSFLAGSNEQFF. As DNA, the CDR3 is TGTGCCAGCAGCTTCCTAGCGGGGTCCAATGAGCAGTTCTTC.

As for this clonotype: Germline is not matched at one junction end, which may reflect a read error. V usage is TRBV7-2 and J usage is TRBJ1-2; D not certain. This CDR3 is 14 amino acids long. Germline V gene sequence: CDR1 SGHTA, CDR2 FQGNSA. CDR3: CASSLGARNYGHTF. The CDR3 DNA sequence: TGTGCCAGCAGCTTAGGGGCAAGGAACTATGGCCACACCTTC.

The chain couples TRBV20-1 to TRBJ1-2; D remains unclear. V dropped 3 bases and J dropped 3 bases, with 11 bases sitting between them. CDR3 length equals 13 residues. Germline values: CDR1 DFQATT, CDR2 SNEGSKA (reference sequence). In DNA form, the CDR3 reads TGCAGTGCTAGTGTAGGGTTCGACTATGGCTACACCTTC. Translated, it gives CSASVGFDYGYTF.

This chain joins TRBV6-1 and TRBJ1-3; a weak D match, TRBD1 (5 bases). CDR1 is MNHNS and CDR2 is SASEGT in the germline V gene. Trimming cost V 0 bases and J 3 bases, with 9 bases left between them. This CDR3 is 15 amino acids long. CDR3 nucleotides: TGTGCCAGCAGTGAAGCGACAGTCAATGGAAACACCATATATTTT. This translates into CASSEATVNGNTIYF.

In this sample, this clonotype turned up a few times. The gene calls are TRBV20-1 and TRBJ2-7, with 7 bases identical to TRBD1. The germline V gene has CDR1 DFQATT and CDR2 SNEGSKA (reference sequence). This CDR3 region has 13 residues. V trimming: 6 bases; J trimming: 3 bases; junction bases outside the gene matches: 8. CDR3 sequence reads: CSAPGQAGYEQYF. In nucleotides, the CDR3 is TGCAGTGCACCTGGACAGGCGGGCTACGAGCAGTACTTC.

This chain joins TRBV19 and TRBJ1-1, with D perhaps matching TRBD1 (6 bases). The CDR3 totals 15 residues. V lost 7 bases and J 0 bases, leaving 15 bases between the germline ends. CDR1 LNHDA and CDR2 SQIVND come from the germline V gene (reference sequence). In DNA, the CDR3 is TGTGCCAGTAAGGGGGGAAATTTGGTGAACACTGAAGCTTTCTTT. It is translated as CASKGGNLVNTEAFF.

The J gene is TRBJ1-6, the V gene TRBV27; 7 bases line up with TRBD1. V gave up 9 bases and J gave up 4 bases; unmatched junction bases: 9. This CDR3 comprises 15 residues. Per germline, CDR1 MNHEY and CDR2 SMNVEV (reference sequence). CDR3 loop: CASRPETGYNSPLHF. In nucleotides, the CDR3 is TGTGCCAGTCGCCCGGAGACAGGGTATAATTCACCCCTCCACTTT.